There are a few counts of the clone carrying this T cell receptor (beta chain). The V gene lost 5 bases and the J gene lost 2 bases, with 13 bases spanning the gap. CDR3 length: 14 amino acids. Germline V gives CDR1 PRHDT, CDR2 FYEKMQ (reference sequence). This specimen comes from a study of T cells after yellow fever vaccination. TCRdb ran MiXCR on the 5' RACE reads and lists one entry per CDR3 protein. The repertoire holds roughly 190,000 distinct CDR3 sequences, with 11% as singletons. This sequence was found in a man younger than 30 who received the YFV17D yellow fever vaccine. The chain joins TRBV13 to TRBJ2-7; D perhaps matches TRBD2 (6 bases). Sequencing used CD8+ T cells sorted from PBMCs, obtained 15 days after the yellow fever booster vaccination. The CDR3 DNA sequence: TGTGCCAGCAGCCCTAGCGTTGGTACCTACGAGCAGTACTTC. Translated, it gives CASSPSVGTYEQYF. Supplemented by reference TRBV13 and TRBJ2-7, the full variable domain reads AAGVIQSPRHLIKEKRETATLKCYPIPRHDTVYWYQQGPGQDPQFLISFYEKMQSDKGSIPDRFSAQQFSDYHSELNMSSLELGDSALYFCASSPSVGTYEQYFGPGTRLTVT.